This TCR beta chain emerged from a study of T-cell memory formation after mild COVID-19. Study summary: Largely donor-specific TCR clusters were found.

The germline V and J ends were trimmed by 1 base and 7 bases, with 13 bases remaining between them. The CDR3 contains 14 residues. Germline V gene sequence: CDR1 LGHDT, CDR2 YNNKEL (reference sequence). In this sample, this clonotype turned up a few times. Its antigen is not known. Notes on the study in general: The study detected some responding clones in pre-infection memory, suggesting cross-reactive memory joined. Day 15 to 85 contracting clones showed balanced CD4/CD8; later expanders leaned CD4+.

Each CDR3 protein is one row after TCRdb ran MiXCR on the 5' RACE reads. The repertoire includes roughly 600,000 distinct CDR3 sequences, about 20% of them detected once, and 9.5% to 15% sits in the top ten. The sequence came from an adult woman who had mild COVID-19 (a few samples of this study predate the infection). Cell type and time point are not known. V gene TRBV3-1 combines with J gene TRBJ1-2; D might be TRBD1 (6 bases). Sequenced input: PBMCs or a T cell subset sorted from them (not recorded which). CDR3 nucleotide sequence: TGTGCCAGCAGCCAAGTTCAGGGGCGTCGTGGCTACACCTTC. It codes for CASSQVQGRRGYTF.